The clone carrying this T cell receptor (beta chain) has a count of ten or more. Antigen specificity is unknown. The data derive from a study of CD8 T cells in ankylosing spondylitis. V shed 2 bases and J shed 9 bases, with 7 bases lying between them. Germline CDR1 and CDR2: SQVTM and ANQGSEA. This CDR3 has 11 residues. The authors made TCR beta libraries by quantitative 5'-RACE with molecular barcodes. TCRdb processed the 5' RACE reads anew with MiXCR; each CDR3 protein has one entry. The sample contains fewer than 450,000 distinct CDR3 sequences, approximately 17% of which appear only once. Whole-study findings and limits: Reactive arthritis synovial fluid and blood were previously reported to contain some motif variants. Relatively rare in peripheral blood, disease-linked clones were also CD8+. Seemingly characteristic of ankylosing spondylitis blood was a TCR beta motif consisting of under ten highly homologous variants. Reports say disease-linked clones showed up significantly more in matched ankylosing spondylitis synovial fluid.

Sequencing was done on a sample of blood, either unsorted or a sorted T cell fraction (not recorded which). The TCR comes from a male donor with ankylosing spondylitis. J is TRBJ1-4 and V is TRBV29-1; D is unclear. CDR3 in amino acids: CSVESSKKLFF. CDR3 DNA: TGCAGCGTTGAATCGTCTAAAAAACTGTTTTTT.